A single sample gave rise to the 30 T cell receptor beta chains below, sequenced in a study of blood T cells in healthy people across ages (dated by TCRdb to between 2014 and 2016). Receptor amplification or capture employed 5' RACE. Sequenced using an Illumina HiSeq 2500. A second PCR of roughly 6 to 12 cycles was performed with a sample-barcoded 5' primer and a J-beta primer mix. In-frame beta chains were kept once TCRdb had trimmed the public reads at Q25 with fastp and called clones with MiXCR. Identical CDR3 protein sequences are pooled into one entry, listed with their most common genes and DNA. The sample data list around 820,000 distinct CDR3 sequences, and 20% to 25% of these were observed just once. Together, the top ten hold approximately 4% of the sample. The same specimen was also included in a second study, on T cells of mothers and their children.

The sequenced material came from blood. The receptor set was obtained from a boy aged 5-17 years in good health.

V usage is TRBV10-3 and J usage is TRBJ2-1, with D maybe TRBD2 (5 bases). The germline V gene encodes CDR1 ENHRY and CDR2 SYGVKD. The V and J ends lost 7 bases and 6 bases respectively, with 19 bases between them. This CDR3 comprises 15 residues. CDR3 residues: CAITEGSGSPNEQFF. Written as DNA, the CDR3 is TGTGCCATCACCGAGGGAAGCGGTTCTCCCAATGAGCAGTTCTTC.

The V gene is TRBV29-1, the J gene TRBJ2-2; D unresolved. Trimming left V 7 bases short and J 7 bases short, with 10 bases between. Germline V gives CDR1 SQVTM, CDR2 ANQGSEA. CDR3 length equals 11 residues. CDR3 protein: CSGERGGELFF. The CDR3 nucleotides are TGCAGCGGGGAACGTGGCGGGGAGCTGTTTTTT.

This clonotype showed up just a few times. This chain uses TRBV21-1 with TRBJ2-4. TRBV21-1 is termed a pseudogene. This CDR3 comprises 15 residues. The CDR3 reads CASSPHRVRQRIQYF. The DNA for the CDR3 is TGTGCCAGCAGTCCCCATAGGGTACGGCAGAGGATTCAGTACTTC.

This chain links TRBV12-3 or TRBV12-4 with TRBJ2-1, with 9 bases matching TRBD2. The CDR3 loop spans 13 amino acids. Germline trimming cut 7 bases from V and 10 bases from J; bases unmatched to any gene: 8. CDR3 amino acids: CASIRREGIEQFF. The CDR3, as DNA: TGTGCCAGCATTCGGCGGGAGGGAATCGAGCAGTTCTTC.

Here the CDR3 reads CASTVTGANTEAFF. The CDR3 nucleotides read TGTGCCAGTACCGTAACAGGGGCGAACACTGAAGCTTTCTTT. This chain uses TRBV19 with TRBJ1-1, with 7 bases identical to TRBD1. This CDR3 region has 14 residues. The junction had 6 bases not matched to a gene; V was cut back by 7 bases and J by 1 base. Germline assignment: CDR1 LNHDA and CDR2 SQIVND (reference sequence).

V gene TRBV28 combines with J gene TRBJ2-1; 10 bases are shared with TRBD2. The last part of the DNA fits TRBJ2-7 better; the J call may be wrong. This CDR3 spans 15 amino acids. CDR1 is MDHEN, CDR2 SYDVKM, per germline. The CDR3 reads CASSLYLAGGREQYF. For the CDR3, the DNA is TGTGCCAGCAGTCTATACTTAGCGGGGGGCCGCGAGCAGTACTTC.

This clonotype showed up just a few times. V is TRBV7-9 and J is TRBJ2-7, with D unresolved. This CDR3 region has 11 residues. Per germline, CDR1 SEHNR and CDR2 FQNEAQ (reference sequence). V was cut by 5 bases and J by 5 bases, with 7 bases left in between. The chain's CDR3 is CASSRYDEQYF. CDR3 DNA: TGTGCCAGCAGCCGGTACGACGAGCAGTACTTC.

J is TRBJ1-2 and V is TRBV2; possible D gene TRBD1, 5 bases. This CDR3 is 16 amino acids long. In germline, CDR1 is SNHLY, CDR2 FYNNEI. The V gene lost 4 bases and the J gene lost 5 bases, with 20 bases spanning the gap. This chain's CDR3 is CASSVPRRVEWYGYTF. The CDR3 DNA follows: TGTGCCAGCAGTGTCCCCCGCAGGGTGGAGTGGTATGGCTACACCTTC.

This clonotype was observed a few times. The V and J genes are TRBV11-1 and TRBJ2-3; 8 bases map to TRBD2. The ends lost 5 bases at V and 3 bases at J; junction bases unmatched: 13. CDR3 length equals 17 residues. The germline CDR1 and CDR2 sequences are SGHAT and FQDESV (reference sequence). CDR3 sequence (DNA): TGTGCCAGCAGCCGACTCGGAGCGGGGGACGGTACAGATACGCAGTATTTT. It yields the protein CASSRLGAGDGTDTQYF.

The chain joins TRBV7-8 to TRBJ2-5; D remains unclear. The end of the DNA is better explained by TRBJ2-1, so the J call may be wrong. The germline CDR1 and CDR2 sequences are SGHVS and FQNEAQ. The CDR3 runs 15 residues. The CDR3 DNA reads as TGTGCCAGCAGCCTCCACGTGGCCGTATACAATGAGCAGTTCTTC. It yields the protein CASSLHVAVYNEQFF.

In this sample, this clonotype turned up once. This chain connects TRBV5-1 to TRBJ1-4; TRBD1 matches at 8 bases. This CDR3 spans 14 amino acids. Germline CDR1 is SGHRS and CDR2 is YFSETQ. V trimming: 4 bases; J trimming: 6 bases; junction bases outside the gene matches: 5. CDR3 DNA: TGCGCCAGCAGCCCACAGGGGGGGTATGAAAAACTGTTTTTT. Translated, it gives CASSPQGGYEKLFF.

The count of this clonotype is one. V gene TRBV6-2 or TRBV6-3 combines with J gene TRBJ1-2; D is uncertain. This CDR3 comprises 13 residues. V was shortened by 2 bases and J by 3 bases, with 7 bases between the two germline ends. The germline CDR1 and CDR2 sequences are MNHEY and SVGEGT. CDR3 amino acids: CASSYGPYYGYTF. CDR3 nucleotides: TGTGCCAGCAGTTACGGTCCCTACTATGGCTACACCTTC.

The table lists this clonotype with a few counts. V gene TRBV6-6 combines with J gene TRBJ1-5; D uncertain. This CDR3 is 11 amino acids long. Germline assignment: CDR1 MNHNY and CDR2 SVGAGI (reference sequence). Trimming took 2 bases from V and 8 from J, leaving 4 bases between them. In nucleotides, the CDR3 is TGTGCCAGCAGTTACCCTGAGCCCCAGCATTTT. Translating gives CASSYPEPQHF.

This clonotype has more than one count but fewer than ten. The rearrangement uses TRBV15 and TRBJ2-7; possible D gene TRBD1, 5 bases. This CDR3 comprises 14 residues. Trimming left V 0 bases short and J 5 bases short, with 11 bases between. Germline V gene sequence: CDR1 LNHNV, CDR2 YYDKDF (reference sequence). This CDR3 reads CATSRDYTRDEQYF. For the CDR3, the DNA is TGTGCCACCAGCAGAGATTATACCAGGGACGAGCAGTACTTC.

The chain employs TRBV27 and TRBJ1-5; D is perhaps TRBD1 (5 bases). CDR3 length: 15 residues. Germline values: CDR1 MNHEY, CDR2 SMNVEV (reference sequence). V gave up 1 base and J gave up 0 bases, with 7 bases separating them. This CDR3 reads CASSLWQGSNQPQHF. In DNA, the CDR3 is TGTGCCAGCAGTTTATGGCAGGGTAGCAATCAGCCCCAGCATTTT.

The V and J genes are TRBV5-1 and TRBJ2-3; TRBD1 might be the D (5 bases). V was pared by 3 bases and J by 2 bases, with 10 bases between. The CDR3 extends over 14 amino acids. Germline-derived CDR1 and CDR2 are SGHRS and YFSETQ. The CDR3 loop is CASSSIQVTDTQYF. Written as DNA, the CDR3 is TGCGCCAGCAGCTCTATACAGGTCACAGATACGCAGTATTTT.

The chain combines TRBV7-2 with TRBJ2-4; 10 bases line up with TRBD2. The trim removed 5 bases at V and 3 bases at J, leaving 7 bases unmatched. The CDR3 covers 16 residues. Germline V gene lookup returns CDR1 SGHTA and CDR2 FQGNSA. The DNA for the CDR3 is TGTGCCAGCAGCCCGAGCGGGAGGGCGGGCAAAAACATTCAGTACTTC. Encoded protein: CASSPSGRAGKNIQYF.

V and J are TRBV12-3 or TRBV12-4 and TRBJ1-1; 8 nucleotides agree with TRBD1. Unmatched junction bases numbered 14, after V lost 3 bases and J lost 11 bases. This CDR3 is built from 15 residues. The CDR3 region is CASSFGQGAPIRAFF. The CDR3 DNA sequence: TGTGCCAGCAGTTTCGGCCAGGGGGCGCCCATTAGGGCTTTCTTT.

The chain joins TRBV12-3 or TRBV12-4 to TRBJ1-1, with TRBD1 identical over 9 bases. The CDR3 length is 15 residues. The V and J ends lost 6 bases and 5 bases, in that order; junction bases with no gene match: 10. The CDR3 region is CASRPRQGGNTEAFF. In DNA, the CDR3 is TGTGCCAGCAGACCCAGACAGGGGGGTAATACTGAAGCTTTCTTT.

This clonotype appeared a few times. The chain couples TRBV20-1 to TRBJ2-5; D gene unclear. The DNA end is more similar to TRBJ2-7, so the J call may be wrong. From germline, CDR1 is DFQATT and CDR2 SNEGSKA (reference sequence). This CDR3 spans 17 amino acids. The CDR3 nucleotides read TGCAGTGCTAGAGATTACGGTTCGGCGGTGAGCTCCTACGAGCAGTACTTC. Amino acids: CSARDYGSAVSSYEQYF.

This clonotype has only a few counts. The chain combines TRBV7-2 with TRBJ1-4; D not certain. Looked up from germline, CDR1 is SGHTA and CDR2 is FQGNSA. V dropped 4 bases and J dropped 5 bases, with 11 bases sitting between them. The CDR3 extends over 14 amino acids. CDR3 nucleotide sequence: TGTGCCAGCAGCTCATCCCGTCGGAATGAAAAACTGTTTTTT. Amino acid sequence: CASSSSRRNEKLFF.

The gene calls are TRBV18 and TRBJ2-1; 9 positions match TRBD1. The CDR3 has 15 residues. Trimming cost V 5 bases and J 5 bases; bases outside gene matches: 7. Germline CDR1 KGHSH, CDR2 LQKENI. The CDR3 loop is CASSKSGTGNNEQFF. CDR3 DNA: TGTGCCAGCTCAAAGTCCGGGACAGGGAACAATGAGCAGTTCTTC.

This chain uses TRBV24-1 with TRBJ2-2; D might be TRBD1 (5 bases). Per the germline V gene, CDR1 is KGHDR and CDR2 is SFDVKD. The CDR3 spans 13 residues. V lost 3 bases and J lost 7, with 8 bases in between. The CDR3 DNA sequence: TGTGCCACCAGTGATCGGACAATCGGGGAGCTGTTTTTT. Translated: CATSDRTIGELFF.

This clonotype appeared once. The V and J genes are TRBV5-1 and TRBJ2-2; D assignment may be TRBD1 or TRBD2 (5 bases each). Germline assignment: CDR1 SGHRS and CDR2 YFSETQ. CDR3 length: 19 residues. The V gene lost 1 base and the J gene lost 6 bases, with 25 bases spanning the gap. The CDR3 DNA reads TGCGCCAGCAGCTTGCCCCTGGGACGGCCTATTCCCACAGCCGGGGAGCTGTTTTTT. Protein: CASSLPLGRPIPTAGELFF.

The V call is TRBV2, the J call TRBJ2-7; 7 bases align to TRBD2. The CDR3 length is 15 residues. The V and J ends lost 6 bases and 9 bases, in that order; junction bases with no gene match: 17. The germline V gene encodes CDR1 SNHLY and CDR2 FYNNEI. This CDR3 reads CASRRQGASGTLQYF. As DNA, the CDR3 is TGTGCCAGCAGGCGCCAGGGTGCCAGCGGGACCTTGCAGTACTTC.

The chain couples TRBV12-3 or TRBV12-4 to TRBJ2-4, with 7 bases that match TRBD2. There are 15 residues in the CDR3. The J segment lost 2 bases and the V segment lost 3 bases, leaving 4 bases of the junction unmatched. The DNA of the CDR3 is TGTGCCAGCAGTTTTTTCGGGGGGACCAAAAACATTCAGTACTTC. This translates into CASSFFGGTKNIQYF.

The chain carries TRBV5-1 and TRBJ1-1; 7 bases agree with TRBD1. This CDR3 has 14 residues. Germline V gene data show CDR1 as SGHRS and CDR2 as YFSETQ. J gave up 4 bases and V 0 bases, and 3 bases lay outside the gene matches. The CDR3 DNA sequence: TGCGCCAGCAGCTTGGAGGGGGCGGGCACTGAAGCTTTCTTT. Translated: CASSLEGAGTEAFF.

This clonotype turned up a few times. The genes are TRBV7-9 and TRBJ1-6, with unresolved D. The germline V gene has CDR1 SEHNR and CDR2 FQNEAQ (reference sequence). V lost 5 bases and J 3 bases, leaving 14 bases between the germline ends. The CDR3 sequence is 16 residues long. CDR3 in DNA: TGTGCCAGCAGCCTCCTCACGGAGGGCTATAATTCACCCCTCCACTTT. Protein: CASSLLTEGYNSPLHF.

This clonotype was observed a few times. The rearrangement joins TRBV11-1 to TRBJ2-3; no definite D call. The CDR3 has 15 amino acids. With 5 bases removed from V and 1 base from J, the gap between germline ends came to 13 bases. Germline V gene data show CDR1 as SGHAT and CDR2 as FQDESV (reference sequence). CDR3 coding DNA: TGTGCCAGCAGCCCCCAAAGGGTGCGCACAGATACGCAGTATTTT. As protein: CASSPQRVRTDTQYF.

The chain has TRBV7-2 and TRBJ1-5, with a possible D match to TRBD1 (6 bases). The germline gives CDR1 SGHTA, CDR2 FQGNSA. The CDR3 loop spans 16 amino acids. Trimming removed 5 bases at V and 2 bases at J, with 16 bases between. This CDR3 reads CASSVRAGAGNQPQHF. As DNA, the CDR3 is TGTGCCAGCAGCGTCCGGGCGGGGGCGGGCAATCAGCCCCAGCATTTT.